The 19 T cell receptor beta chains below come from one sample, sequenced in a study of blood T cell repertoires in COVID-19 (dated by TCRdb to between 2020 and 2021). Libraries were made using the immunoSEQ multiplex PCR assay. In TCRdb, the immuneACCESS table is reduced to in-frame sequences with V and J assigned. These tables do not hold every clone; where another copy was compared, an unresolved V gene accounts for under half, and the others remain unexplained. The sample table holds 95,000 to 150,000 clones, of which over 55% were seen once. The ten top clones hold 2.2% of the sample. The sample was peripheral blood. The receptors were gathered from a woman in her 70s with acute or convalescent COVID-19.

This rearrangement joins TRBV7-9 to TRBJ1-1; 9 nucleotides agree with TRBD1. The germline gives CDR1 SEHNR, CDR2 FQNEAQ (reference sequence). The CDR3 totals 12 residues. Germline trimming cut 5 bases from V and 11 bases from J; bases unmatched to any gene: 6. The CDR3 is CASSTDRGEAFF. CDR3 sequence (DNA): TGTGCCAGCAGCACCGACAGGGGGGAGGCTTTCTTT.

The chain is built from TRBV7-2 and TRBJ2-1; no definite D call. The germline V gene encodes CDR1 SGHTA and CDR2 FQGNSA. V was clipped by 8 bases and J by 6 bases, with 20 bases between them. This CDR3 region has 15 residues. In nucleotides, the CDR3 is TGTGCCAGCTCCTTAAGCCCCACGAGCGCCAATGAGCAGTTCTTC. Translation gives CASSLSPTSANEQFF.

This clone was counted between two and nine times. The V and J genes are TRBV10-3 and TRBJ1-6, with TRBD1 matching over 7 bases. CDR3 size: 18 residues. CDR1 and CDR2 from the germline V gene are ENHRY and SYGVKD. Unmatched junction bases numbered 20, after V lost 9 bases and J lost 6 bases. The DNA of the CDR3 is TGTGCCATTTCGGAAAACCCATTAAGACAGGGTATTAATTCACCCCTCCACTTT. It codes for CAISENPLRQGINSPLHF.

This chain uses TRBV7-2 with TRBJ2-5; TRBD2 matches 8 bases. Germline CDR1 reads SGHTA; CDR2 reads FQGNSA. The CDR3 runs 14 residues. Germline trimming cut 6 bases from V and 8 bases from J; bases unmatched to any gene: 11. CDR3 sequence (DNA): TGTGCCAGCAGTTCAGGGCTAGCGGGCCTAACCCAGTACTTC. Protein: CASSSGLAGLTQYF.

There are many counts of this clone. CDR3 sequence reads: CASSSTGPRDEQFF. CDR3 in DNA: TGTGCCAGCAGTTCGACAGGGCCCCGGGATGAGCAGTTCTTC. V gene TRBV11-2 combines with J gene TRBJ2-1; TRBD1 aligns across 7 bases. Trimming cost V 6 bases and J 8 bases; bases outside gene matches: 10. The germline CDR1 and CDR2 sequences are SGHAT and FQNNGV. The CDR3 runs to 14 residues.

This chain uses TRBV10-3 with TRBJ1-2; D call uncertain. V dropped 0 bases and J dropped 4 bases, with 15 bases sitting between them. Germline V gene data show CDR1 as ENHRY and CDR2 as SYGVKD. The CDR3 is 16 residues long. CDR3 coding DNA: TGTGCCATCAGTGAGTCTGAGAGGGAATGGTTCTATGGCTACACCTTC. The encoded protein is CAISESEREWFYGYTF.

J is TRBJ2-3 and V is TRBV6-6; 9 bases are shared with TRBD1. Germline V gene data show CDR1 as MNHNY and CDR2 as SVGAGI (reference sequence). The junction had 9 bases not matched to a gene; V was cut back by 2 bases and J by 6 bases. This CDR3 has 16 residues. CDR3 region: CASSYPGTGTGDTQYF. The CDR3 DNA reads TGTGCCAGCAGTTACCCCGGGACAGGGACAGGCGATACGCAGTATTTT.

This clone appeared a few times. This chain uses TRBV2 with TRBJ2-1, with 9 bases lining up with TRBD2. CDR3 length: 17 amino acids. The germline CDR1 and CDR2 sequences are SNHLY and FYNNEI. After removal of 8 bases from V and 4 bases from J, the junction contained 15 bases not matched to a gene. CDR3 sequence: CASRRVSGGTTYNEQFF. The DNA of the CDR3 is TGTGCCAGCCGGAGGGTTAGCGGGGGCACCACATACAATGAGCAGTTCTTC.

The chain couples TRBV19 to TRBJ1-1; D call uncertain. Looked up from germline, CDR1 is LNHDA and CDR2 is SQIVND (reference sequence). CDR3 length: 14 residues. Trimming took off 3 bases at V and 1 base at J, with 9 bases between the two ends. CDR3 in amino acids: CASSISWRNTEAFF. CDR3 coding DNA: TGTGCCAGTAGTATTAGTTGGAGGAACACTGAAGCTTTCTTT.

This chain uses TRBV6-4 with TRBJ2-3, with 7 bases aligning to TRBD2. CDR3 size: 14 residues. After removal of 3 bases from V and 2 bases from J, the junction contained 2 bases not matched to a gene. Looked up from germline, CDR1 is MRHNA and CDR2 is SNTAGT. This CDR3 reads CASSERGDTDTQYF. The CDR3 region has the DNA TGTGCCAGCAGTGAACGGGGGGACACAGATACGCAGTATTTT.

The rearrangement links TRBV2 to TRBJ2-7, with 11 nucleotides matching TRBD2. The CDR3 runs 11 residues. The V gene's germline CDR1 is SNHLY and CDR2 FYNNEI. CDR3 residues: CVSGRAYEQYF. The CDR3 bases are TGTGTTAGCGGGAGGGCCTACGAGCAGTACTTC.

Written as DNA, the CDR3 is TGTGCCAGCAGTCCCGGGACAGGCTACGAGCAGTACTTC. As protein: CASSPGTGYEQYF. The V gene is TRBV11-2, the J gene TRBJ2-7; TRBD1 matches 8 bases. Germline trimming cut 6 bases from V and 3 bases from J; bases unmatched to any gene: 4. This CDR3 comprises 13 residues. Looked up from germline, CDR1 is SGHAT and CDR2 is FQNNGV.

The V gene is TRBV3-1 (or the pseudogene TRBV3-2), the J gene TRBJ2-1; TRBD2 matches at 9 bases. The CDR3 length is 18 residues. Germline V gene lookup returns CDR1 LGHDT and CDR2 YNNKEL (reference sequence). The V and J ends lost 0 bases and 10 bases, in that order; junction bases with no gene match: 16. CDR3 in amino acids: CASSQDNRAGGHRGEQFF. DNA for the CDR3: TGTGCCAGCAGCCAAGATAACCGAGCGGGGGGCCACCGAGGGGAGCAGTTCTTC.

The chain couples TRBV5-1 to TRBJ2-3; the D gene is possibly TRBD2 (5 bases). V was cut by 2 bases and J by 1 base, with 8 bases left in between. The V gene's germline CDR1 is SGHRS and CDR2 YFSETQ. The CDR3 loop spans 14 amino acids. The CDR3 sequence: CASSFAGRTDTQYF. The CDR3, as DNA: TGCGCCAGCAGCTTTGCGGGTCGCACAGATACGCAGTATTTT.

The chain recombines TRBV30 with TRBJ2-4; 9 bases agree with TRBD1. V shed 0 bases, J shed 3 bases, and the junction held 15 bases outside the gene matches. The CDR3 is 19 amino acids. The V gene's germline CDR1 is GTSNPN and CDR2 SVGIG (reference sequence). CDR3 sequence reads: CAWSVLPVTGGAGKNIQYF. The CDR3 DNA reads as TGTGCCTGGAGTGTACTTCCCGTTACAGGGGGCGCGGGCAAAAACATTCAGTACTTC.

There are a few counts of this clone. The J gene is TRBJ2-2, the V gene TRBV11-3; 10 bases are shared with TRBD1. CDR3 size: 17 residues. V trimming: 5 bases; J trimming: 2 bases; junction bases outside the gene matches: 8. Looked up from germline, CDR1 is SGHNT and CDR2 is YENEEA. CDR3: CASSQTGGTFNTGELFF. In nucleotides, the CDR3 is TGTGCCAGCAGCCAGACAGGGGGCACTTTTAACACCGGGGAGCTGTTTTTT. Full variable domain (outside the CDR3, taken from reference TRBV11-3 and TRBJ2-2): EAGVVQSPRYKIIEKKQPVAFWCNPISGHNTLYWYLQNLGQGPELLIRYENEEAVDDSQLPKDRFSAERLKGVDSTLKIQPAELGDSAVYLCASSQTGGTFNTGELFFGEGSRLTVL.

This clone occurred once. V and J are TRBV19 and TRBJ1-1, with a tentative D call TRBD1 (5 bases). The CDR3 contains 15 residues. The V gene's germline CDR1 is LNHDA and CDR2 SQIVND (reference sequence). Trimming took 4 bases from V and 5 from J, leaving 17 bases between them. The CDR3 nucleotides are TGTGCCAGTAGTACCAGGACGTCAGGGAAGACTGAAGCTTTCTTT. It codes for CASSTRTSGKTEAFF. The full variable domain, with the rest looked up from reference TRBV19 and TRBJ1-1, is DGGITQSPKYLFRKEGQNVTLSCEQNLNHDAMYWYRQDPGQGLRLIYYSQIVNDFQKGDIAEGYSVSREKKESFPLTVTSAQKNPTAFYLCASSTRTSGKTEAFFGQGTRLTVV.

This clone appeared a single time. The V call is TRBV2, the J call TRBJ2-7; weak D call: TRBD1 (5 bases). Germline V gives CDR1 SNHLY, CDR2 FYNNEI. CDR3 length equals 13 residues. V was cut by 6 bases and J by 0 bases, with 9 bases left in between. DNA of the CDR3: TGTGCCAGCAGGGACATGAGCTCCTACGAGCAGTACTTC. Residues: CASRDMSSYEQYF.

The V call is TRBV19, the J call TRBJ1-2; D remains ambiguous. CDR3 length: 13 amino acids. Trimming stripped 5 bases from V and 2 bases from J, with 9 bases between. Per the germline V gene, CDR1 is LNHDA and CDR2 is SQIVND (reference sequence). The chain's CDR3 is CASSEDMNYGYTF. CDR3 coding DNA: TGTGCCAGTAGTGAAGACATGAACTATGGCTACACCTTC.